This T cell receptor beta chain derives from a study of T cell responses to AZD1222 COVID-19 vaccine. Whole-study results and caveats: Sampled repertoires all dated from after the peak T cell response. Donors were mostly white British, more females; clonal diversity possibly underestimated. Seropositivity was recorded at baseline in only a handful of AZD1222 recipients. Mapped onto spike, vaccine-associated CD4 TCRs spanned it and were dominant at 160-218 and 743-854.

V dropped 9 bases and J dropped 6; count of bases not matched to a gene: 13. CDR1 SGHNT and CDR2 YENEEA come from the germline V gene. There are 16 residues in the CDR3. Here immunoSEQ multiplex PCR was the method, and the copy in TCRdb shows in-frame clones only, minus some. This sample has some 110,000 clones, with 86% found just once. With respect to this clone: Antigen: not known.

The sequencing here drew on peripheral blood, taken 28 days after the second dose of the MenACWY control vaccine. The clonotype originates from an adult who received the MenACWY meningococcal vaccine as a control. The gene calls are TRBV11-3 and TRBJ1-6; 8 nucleotides align to TRBD1. The CDR3 reads CASPPGTGRSNSPLHF. The DNA of the CDR3 is TGTGCCAGTCCTCCAGGGACAGGCCGTTCTAATTCACCCCTCCACTTT.